These T cell receptor beta chains were read from a single sample in a study of blood T cell repertoires in COVID-19. Method: immunoSEQ multiplex PCR; TCRdb's copy keeps in-frame clones and lacks some. This table has 200,000 or so clones, 81% appearing once. The sequencing sample was made of peripheral blood. Source of these receptors: a woman older than 75 with COVID-19, enrolled during active disease. CDR3s include the opening cysteine and the closing phenylalanine or tryptophan.

v_gene,CDR3aa
TRBV5-1,CASSLANGGAEQYF
TRBV6-1,CASSEIGQGYQPQHF
TRBV7-2,CASSSQTGPVETQYF
TRBV13,CASGQGGIYGYTF
TRBV18,CASSPSARESSYNEQFF
TRBV10-3,CAIRGQGRNYGYTF
TRBV2,CASSQDRVSNTGELFF
TRBV30,CAWSPATGGRYGYTF
TRBV6-5,CASSLAGTGTYEQYF
TRBV6-6,CASSYSSGERGYTF
TRBV4-3,CASSQVPSGGSEKLFF
TRBV6-6,CASSYSDRETGELFF